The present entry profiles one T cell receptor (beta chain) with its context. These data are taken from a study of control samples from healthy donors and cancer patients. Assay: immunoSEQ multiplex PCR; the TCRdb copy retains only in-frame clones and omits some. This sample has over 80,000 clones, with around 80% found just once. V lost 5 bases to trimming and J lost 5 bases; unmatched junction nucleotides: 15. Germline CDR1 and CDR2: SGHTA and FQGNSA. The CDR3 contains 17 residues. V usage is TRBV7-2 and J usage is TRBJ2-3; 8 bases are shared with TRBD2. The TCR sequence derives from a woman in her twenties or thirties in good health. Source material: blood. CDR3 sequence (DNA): TGTGCCAGCAGCCACCGGAAAGCGGGGGCGACCGGAGATACGCAGTATTTT. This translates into CASSHRKAGATGDTQYF.